This T cell receptor beta chain was obtained from a study of technical replicates of blood from a few donors. TCRdb keeps only in-frame clones here, not all; method: immunoSEQ multiplex PCR. The top ten clones hold about 0.39% of a sample with around 50,000 clones, roughly 95% of them seen once. Germline-derived CDR1 and CDR2 are SGHRS and YFSETQ. Trimming cost V 1 base and J 1 base, with 11 bases left between them. The CDR3 length is 15 residues. Specimen: T cells isolated from PBMCs. The chain carries TRBV5-1 and TRBJ1-2, with D uncertain. The TCR was taken from a human donor in good health. In nucleotides, the CDR3 is TGCGCCAGCAGCTTGAACGGCGGCATTAACTATGGCTACACCTTC. It specifies CASSLNGGINYGYTF.